This TCR beta chain emerged from a study of blood T cell repertoires in COVID-19. Turning to the study itself: Acute and convalescent COVID-19 samples came from the United States, Italy and Spain. In each case, the material was cDNA or gDNA derived from T cells, B-cell-depleted T cells, or PBMCs.

Seattle patients were enrolled while actively infected and followed longitudinally. Authors' data handling: Amplification from reference gene primers served as the basis for estimated nucleated cell counts. Profiling relied on immunoSEQ multiplex PCR, and the TCRdb table lists in-frame clones only, not all of them. V and J calls and clone size are those listed in that table; D and trimming were worked out from the DNA. The repertoire consists of about 350,000 clones, with roughly 90% occurring once and the leading ten covering about 6.7%. The sequenced material came from peripheral blood. The TCR sequence derives from a woman aged 65 to 85 with COVID-19, enrolled during active disease.

CDR3 sequence: CASSAEDRGRVVVGYTF. CDR3 DNA: TGTGCCAGCAGTGCTGAGGACAGGGGGCGAGTAGTGGTCGGCTACACCTTC. V is TRBV6-1 and J is TRBJ1-2; TRBD1 aligns across 11 bases. J lost 8 bases, V lost 4 bases, and 15 bases had no gene match. CDR1 and CDR2 from the germline V gene are MNHNS and SASEGT. The CDR3 is made up of 17 amino acids.